This T cell receptor (beta chain) was sequenced during a study of CD8 T cells in ankylosing spondylitis. Germline CDR1 is LNHNV and CDR2 is YYDKDF (reference sequence). Deletions cut 5 bases from V and 3 bases from J, with 17 bases between. The CDR3 runs 15 residues. This clonotype has only a few counts. Antigen unknown. Using quantitative 5'-RACE with molecular barcodes, the authors made TCR beta libraries. From the 5' RACE reads, TCRdb called clonotypes with MiXCR, one entry per CDR3 protein. Of a few hundred thousand distinct CDR3 sequences in the sample, approximately 12% were seen once. Whole-study findings and limits: Disease-linked clones reportedly concentrated significantly in matched ankylosing spondylitis synovial fluid.

The sample was blood, either unsorted or a sorted T cell fraction (not recorded which). V gene TRBV15 combines with J gene TRBJ2-7; D unresolved. This sequence was found in a male donor with ankylosing spondylitis or in good health (not recorded which). The CDR3 sequence is CATSDRTADFYEQYF. CDR3 bases: TGTGCCACCAGCGACCGGACCGCCGATTTCTACGAGCAGTACTTC.